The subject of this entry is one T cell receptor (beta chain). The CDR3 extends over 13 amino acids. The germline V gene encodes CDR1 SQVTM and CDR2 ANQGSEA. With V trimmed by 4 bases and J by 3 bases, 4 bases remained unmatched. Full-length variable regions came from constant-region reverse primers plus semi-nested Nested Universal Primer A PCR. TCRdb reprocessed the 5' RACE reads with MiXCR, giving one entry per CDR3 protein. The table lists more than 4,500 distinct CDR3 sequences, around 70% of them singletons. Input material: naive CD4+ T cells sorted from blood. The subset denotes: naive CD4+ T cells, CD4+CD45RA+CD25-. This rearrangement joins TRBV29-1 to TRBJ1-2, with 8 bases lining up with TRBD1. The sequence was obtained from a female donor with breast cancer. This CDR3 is CSVVDREDYGYTF. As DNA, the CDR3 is TGCAGCGTTGTGGACAGGGAGGACTATGGCTACACCTTC.